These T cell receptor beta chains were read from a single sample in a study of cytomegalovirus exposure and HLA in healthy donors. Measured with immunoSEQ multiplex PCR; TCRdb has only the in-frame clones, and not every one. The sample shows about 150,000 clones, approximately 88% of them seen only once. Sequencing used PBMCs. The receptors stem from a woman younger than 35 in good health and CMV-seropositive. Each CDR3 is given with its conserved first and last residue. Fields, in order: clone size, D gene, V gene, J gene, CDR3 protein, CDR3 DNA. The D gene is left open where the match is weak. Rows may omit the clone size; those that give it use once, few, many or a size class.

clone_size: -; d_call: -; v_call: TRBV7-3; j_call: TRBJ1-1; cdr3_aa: CASSFSLRGDTEAFF; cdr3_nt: TGTGCCAGCAGCTTCTCCTTACGCGGGGACACTGAAGCTTTCTTT
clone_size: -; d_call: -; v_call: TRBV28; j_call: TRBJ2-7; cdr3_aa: CASSSLPRLRPYEQYF; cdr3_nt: TGTGCCAGCAGTTCCCTACCCAGACTCCGACCCTACGAGCAGTACTTC
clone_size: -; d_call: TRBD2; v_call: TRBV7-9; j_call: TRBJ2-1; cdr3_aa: CASSSAPSGRAYNEQFF; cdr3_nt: TGTGCCAGCAGCTCCGCTCCTAGCGGGAGAGCTTACAATGAGCAGTTCTTC
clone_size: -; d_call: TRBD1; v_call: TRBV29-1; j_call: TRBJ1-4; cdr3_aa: CSALRDRVNEKLFF; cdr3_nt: TGCAGCGCCCTCCGGGACAGAGTAAATGAAAAACTGTTTTTT
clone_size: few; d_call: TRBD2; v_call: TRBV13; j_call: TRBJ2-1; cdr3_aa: CASSSRSGYNEQFF; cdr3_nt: TGTGCCAGCAGCTCCCGTAGCGGGTACAATGAGCAGTTCTTC
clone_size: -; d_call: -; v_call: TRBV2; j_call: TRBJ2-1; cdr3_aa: CASRSGSSYNEQFF; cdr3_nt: TGTGCCAGCCGAAGTGGGAGCTCCTACAATGAGCAGTTCTTC
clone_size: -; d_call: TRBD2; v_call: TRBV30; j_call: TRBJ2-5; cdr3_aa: CALERGETQYF; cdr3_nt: TGTGCTCTGGAGCGGGGGGAGACCCAGTACTTC
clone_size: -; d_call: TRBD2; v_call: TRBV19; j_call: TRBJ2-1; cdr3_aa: CASSTTTSGRPLF; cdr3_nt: TGTGCCAGTAGTACAACAACTAGCGGGAGGCCCCTCTTC
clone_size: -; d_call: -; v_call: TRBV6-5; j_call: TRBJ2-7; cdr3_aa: CASSRTGGTSYEQYF; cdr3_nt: TGTGCCAGCAGCCGGACAGGCGGGACTTCCTACGAGCAGTACTTC
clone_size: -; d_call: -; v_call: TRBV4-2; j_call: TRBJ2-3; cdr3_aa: CASSQEAGSTDTQYF; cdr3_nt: TGTGCCAGCAGCCAAGAGGCGGGAAGCACAGATACGCAGTATTTT
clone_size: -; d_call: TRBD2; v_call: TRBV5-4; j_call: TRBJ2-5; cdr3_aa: CASSLGGGETQYF; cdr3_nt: TGTGCCAGCAGCTTGGGCGGGGGAGAGACCCAGTACTTC
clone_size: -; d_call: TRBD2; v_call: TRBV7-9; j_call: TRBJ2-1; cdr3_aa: CASSRLAGRTYNEQFF; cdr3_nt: TGTGCCAGCAGCAGACTAGCGGGGAGGACCTACAATGAGCAGTTCTTC
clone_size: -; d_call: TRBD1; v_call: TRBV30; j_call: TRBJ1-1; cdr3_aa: CAWSPMTGSITEAFF; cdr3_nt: TGTGCCTGGAGTCCCATGACAGGGAGTATAACTGAAGCTTTCTTT
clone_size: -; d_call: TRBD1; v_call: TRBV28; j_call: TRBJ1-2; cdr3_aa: CASSLFGQGIYGYTF; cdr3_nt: TGTGCCAGCAGTTTATTCGGACAGGGGATATATGGCTACACCTTC
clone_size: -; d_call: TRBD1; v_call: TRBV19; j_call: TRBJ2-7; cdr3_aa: CASSILGGRKNEQYF; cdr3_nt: TGTGCCAGTAGTATCTTAGGGGGCAGAAAGAACGAGCAGTACTTC
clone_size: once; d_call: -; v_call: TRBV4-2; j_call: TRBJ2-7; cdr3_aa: CASSQASGQLSTYEQYF; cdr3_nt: TGTGCCAGCAGCCAAGCCTCAGGACAGTTGTCAACCTACGAGCAGTACTTC
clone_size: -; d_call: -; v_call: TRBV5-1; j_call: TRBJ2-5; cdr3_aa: CASSLGAGLQETQYF; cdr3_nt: TGCGCCAGCAGCTTGGGGGCAGGCTTACAAGAGACCCAGTACTTC
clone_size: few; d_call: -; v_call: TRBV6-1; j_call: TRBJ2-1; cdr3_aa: CASSRRVANEQFF; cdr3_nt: TGTGCCAGCAGCAGGAGGGTAGCCAATGAGCAGTTCTTC
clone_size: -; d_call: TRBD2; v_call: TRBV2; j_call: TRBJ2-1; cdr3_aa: CASRLTSGREFF; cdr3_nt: TGTGCCAGCAGACTGACTAGCGGGAGAGAGTTCTTC
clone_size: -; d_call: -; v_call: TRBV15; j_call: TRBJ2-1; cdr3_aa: CATSRAHPEGAEQFF; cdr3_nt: TGTGCCACCAGCAGAGCCCATCCGGAGGGCGCCGAGCAGTTCTTC
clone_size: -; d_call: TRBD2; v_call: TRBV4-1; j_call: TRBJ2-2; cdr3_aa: CASSQDWGLAGGPTGELFF; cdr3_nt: TGCGCCAGCAGCCAAGATTGGGGACTAGCGGGAGGCCCCACCGGGGAGCTGTTTTTT
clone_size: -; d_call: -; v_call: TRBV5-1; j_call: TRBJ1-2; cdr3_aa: CASSLDRENGGYTF; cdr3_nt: TGCGCCAGCAGCTTGGACAGGGAGAATGGAGGCTACACCTTC
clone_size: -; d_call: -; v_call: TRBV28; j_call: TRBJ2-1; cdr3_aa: CASSPMSGPIYNEQFF; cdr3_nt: TGTGCCAGCAGTCCCATGAGCGGGCCTATTTACAATGAGCAGTTCTTC
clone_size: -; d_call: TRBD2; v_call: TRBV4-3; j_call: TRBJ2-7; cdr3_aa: CASSPTSGTYEQYF; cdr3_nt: TGCGCCAGCAGCCCGACTAGCGGGACCTACGAGCAGTACTTC
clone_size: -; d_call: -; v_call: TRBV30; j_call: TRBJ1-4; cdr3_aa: CACPEKNNEKLFF; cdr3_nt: TGTGCCTGCCCGGAGAAAAACAATGAAAAACTGTTTTTT
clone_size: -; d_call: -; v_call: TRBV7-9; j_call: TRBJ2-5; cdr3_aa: CASSSDNTQETQYF; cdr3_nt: TGTGCCAGCAGCTCGGACAACACCCAAGAGACCCAGTACTTC
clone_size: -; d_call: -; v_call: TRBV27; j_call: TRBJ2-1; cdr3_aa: CASSLRAGEQFF; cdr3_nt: TGTGCCAGCAGTTTAAGGGCGGGTGAGCAGTTCTTC
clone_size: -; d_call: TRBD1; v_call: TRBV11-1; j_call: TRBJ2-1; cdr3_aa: CASSLRRQGNEQFF; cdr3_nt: TGTGCCAGCAGCTTAAGGCGACAGGGTAATGAGCAGTTCTTC
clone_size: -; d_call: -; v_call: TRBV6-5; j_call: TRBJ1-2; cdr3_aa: CASRRAPPGAGYTF; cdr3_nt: TGTGCCAGCAGGAGGGCCCCCCCCGGCGCCGGCTACACCTTC
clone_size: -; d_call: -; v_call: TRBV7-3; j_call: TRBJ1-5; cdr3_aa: CASSLMEGIGSNQPQHF; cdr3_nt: TGTGCCAGCAGCTTAATGGAGGGGATAGGTAGCAATCAGCCCCAGCATTTT
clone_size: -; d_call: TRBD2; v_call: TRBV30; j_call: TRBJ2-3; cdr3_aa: CAWSVLAGGADTQYF; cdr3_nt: TGTGCCTGGAGTGTACTAGCGGGAGGGGCAGATACGCAGTATTTT
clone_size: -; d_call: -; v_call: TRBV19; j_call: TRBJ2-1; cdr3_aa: CASSIGGYNEQFF; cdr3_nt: TGTGCCAGTAGTATTGGAGGCTACAATGAGCAGTTCTTC
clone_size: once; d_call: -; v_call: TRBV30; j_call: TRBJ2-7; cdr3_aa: CAWSVGGYEQYF; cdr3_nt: TGTGCCTGGAGTGTAGGGGGCTACGAGCAGTACTTC
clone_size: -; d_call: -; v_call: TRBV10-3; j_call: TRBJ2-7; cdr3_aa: CAIHSGYEQYF; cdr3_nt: TGTGCCATCCACTCGGGCTACGAGCAGTACTTC
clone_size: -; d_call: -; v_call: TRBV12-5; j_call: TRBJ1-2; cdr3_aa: CASGSPGGNYGYTF; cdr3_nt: TGTGCTAGTGGTTCCCCCGGGGGAAACTATGGCTACACCTTC
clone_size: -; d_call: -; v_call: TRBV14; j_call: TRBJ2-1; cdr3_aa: CASSQAPAGWALYNEQFF; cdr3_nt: TGTGCCAGCAGCCAGGCCCCGGCGGGATGGGCTCTCTACAATGAGCAGTTCTTC
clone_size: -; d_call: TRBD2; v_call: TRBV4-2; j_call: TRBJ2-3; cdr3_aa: CASSQGFPGGLLDTQYF; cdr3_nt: TGTGCCAGCAGCCAAGGTTTTCCGGGAGGCTTGCTAGATACGCAGTATTTT
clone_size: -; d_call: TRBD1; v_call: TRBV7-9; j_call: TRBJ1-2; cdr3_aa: CASSLEGAHGYTF; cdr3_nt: TGTGCCAGCAGCTTAGAGGGGGCGCATGGCTACACCTTC
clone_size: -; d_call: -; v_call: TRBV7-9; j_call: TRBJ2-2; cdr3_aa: CASRAPLGELFF; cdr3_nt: TGTGCCAGCAGGGCACCGTTGGGGGAGCTGTTTTTT
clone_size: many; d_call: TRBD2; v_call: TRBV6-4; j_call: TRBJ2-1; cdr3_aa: CASSEAGGSYNEQFF; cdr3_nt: TGTGCCAGCAGTGAAGCGGGAGGCTCCTACAATGAGCAGTTCTTC